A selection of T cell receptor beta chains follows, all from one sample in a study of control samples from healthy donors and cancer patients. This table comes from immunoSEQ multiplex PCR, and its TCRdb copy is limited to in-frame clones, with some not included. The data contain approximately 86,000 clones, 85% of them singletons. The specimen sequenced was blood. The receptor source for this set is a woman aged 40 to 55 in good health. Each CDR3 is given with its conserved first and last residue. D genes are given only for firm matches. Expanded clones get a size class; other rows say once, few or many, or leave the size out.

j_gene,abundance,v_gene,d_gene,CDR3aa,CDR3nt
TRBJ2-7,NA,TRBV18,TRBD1,CASSPTTGGLFGEQYF,TGTGCCAGCTCACCAACGACAGGGGGCCTTTTCGGCGAGCAGTACTTC
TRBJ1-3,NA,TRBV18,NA,CASSLSTASLPGNTIYF,TGTGCCAGCTCGCTATCCACCGCCTCTCTCCCTGGAAACACCATATATTTT
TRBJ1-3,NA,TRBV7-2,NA,CASSLIEAQRNTIYF,TGTGCCAGCAGCCTTATCGAGGCTCAAAGAAACACCATATATTTT
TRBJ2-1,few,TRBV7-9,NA,CASSLGAGATADEQFF,TGTGCCAGCAGCTTAGGGGCGGGGGCCACTGCGGATGAGCAGTTCTTC
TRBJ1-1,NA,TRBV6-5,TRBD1,CASTPGGAEGTEAFF,TGTGCCAGCACTCCAGGGGGCGCGGAAGGGACTGAAGCTTTCTTT
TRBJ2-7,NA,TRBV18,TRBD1,CASSPGQGGEQYF,TGTGCCAGCTCACCCGGACAGGGAGGCGAGCAGTACTTC
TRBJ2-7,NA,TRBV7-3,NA,CASSLGGGTYEQYF,TGTGCCAGCAGCTTAGGAGGGGGCACCTACGAGCAGTACTTC
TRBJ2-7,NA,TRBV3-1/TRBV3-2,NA,CASSQRRQSNYEQYF,TGTGCCAGCAGCCAAAGGCGACAGTCGAACTACGAGCAGTACTTC
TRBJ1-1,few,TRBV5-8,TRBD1,CASRARTGHEAFF,TGTGCCAGCAGGGCCCGGACAGGCCATGAAGCTTTCTTT
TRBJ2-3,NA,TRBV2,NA,CASSEITGNYADTQYF,TGTGCCAGCAGTGAAATAACAGGGAATTACGCAGATACGCAGTATTTT
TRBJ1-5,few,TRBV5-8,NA,CASSLDRRRNQPQHF,TGTGCCAGCAGCTTGGACAGGAGAAGGAATCAGCCCCAGCATTTT
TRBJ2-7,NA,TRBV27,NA,CASGPRDVSSYEQYF,TGTGCCAGCGGCCCGCGGGACGTTAGCTCCTACGAGCAGTACTTC
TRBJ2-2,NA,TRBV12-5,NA,CASGLSGELFF,TGTGCTAGTGGTTTATCCGGGGAGCTGTTTTTT
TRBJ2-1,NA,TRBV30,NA,CAWSTTSYNEQFF,TGTGCCTGGAGTACAACTAGCTACAATGAGCAGTTCTTC
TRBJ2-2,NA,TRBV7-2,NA,CASSALRGPTGELFF,TGTGCCAGCAGCGCTCTCAGGGGCCCGACCGGGGAGCTGTTTTTT
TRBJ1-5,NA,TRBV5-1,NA,CASSENADSSQHF,TGCGCCAGCAGCGAGAACGCGGACAGCTCCCAGCATTTT
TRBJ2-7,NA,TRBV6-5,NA,CASSTGEGTYEQYF,TGTGCCAGCAGTACAGGGGAGGGAACCTACGAGCAGTACTTC
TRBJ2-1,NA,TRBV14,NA,CASSQDWQAGSEQFF,TGTGCCAGCAGCCAAGATTGGCAGGCTGGTTCAGAGCAGTTCTTC
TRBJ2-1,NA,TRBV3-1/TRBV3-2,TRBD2,CASSQLLAGGSKSSYNEQFF,TGTGCCAGCAGCCAACTACTAGCGGGGGGCTCAAAGAGCTCCTACAATGAGCAGTTCTTC
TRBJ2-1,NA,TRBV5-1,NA,CASSSNRDPQFF,TGCGCCAGCAGCTCGAACCGGGACCCGCAGTTCTTC
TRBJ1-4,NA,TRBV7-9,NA,CASSLRTGEKLFF,TGTGCCAGCAGCTTACGGACGGGTGAAAAACTGTTTTTT
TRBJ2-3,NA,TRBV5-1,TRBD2,CASSWSGGGTDTQYF,TGCGCCAGCAGCTGGAGCGGGGGTGGCACAGATACGCAGTATTTT
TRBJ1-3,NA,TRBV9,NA,CASSVDPSVRVSGNTIYF,TGTGCCAGCAGCGTAGACCCTTCAGTGCGGGTTAGTGGAAACACCATATATTTT
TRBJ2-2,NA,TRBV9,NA,CASSSRPGTPNTGELFF,TGTGCCAGCAGCTCCCGTCCCGGGACACCGAACACCGGGGAGCTGTTTTTT
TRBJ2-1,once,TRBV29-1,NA,CSVGGGGNEQFF,TGCAGCGTTGGAGGAGGGGGCAATGAGCAGTTCTTC
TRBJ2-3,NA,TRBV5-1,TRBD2,CASSPGTSSSDTQYF,TGCGCCAGCAGCCCCGGGACTAGCAGCTCAGATACGCAGTATTTT
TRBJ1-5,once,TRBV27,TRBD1,CASSTRQGGSGQPQHF,TGTGCCAGCAGTACCCGACAGGGGGGTTCGGGTCAGCCCCAGCATTTT
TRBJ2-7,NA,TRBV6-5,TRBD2,CASSPRGGSYEQYF,TGTGCCAGCAGCCCACGGGGGGGATCCTACGAGCAGTACTTC
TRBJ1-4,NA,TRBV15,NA,CATSRAAGTPNEKLFF,TGTGCCACCAGCAGAGCCGCTGGGACACCTAATGAAAAACTGTTTTTT
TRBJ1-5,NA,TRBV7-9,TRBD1,CASSLVRGLNSNQPQHF,TGTGCCAGCAGCTTAGTTAGGGGGCTAAATAGCAATCAGCCCCAGCATTTT
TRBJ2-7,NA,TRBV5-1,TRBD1,CASSLAGQTYEQYF,TGCGCCAGCAGCTTGGCGGGACAGACCTACGAGCAGTACTTC
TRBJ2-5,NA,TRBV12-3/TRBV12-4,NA,CASGGSEETQYF,TGTGCCAGCGGGGGGTCTGAAGAGACCCAGTACTTC
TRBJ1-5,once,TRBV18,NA,CASSPNFGQYNQPQHF,TGTGCCAGCTCACCAAATTTCGGACAGTACAATCAGCCCCAGCATTTT
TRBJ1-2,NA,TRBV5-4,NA,CASSPVGEIYGYTF,TGTGCCAGCAGCCCTGTGGGGGAGATTTATGGCTACACCTTC
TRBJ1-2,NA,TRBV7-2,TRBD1,CASSFTGAHSGYTF,TGTGCCAGCAGCTTTACAGGGGCCCACAGTGGCTACACCTTC
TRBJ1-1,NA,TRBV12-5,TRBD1,CASGSGQGNTEAFF,TGTGCTAGTGGCTCGGGACAGGGGAACACTGAAGCTTTCTTT
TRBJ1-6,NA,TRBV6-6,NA,CATSVGHSPLHF,TGTGCCACCTCTGTCGGGCATTCACCCCTCCACTTT
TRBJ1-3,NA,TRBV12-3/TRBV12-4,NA,CASTQGNTIYF,TGTGCCAGCACGCAGGGAAACACCATATATTTT
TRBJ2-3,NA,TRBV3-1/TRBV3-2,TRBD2,CASSQGLAGSTDTQYF,TGTGCCAGCAGCCAAGGACTAGCGGGGAGCACAGATACGCAGTATTTT
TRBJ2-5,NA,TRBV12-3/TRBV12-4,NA,CASSTPNTGEPHF,TGTGCCAGCAGCACCCCGAACACGGGTGAGCCGCACTTC
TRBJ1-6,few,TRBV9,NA,CASSQSGGLYNSPLHF,TGTGCCAGCAGTCAGAGCGGGGGGCTCTATAATTCACCCCTCCACTTT
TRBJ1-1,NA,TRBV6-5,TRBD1,CASRTGNMNTEAFF,TGTGCCAGCCGGACAGGGAACATGAACACTGAAGCTTTCTTT
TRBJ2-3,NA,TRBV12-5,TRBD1,CASGLSGTGEGTQYF,TGTGCTAGTGGTTTGTCCGGGACAGGGGAGGGTACGCAGTATTTT
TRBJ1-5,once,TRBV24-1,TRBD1,CATSDSRTGIQPQHF,TGTGCCACCAGTGACTCGCGGACAGGGATTCAGCCCCAGCATTTT